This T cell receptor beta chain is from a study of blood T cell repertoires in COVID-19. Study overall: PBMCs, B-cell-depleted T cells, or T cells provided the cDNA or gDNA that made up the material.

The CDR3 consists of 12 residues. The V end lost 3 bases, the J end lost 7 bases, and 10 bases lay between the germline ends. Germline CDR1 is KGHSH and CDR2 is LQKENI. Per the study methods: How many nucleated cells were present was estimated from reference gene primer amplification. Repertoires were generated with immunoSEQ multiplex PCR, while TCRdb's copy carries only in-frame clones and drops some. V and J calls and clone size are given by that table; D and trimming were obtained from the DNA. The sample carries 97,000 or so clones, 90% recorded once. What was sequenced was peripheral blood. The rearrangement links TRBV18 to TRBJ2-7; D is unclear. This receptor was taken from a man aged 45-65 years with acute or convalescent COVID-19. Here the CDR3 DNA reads TGTGCCAGCTCACCCGACTGGGTTGAGCAGTACTTC. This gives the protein CASSPDWVEQYF.